The rows below give T cell receptor beta chains drawn from one sample of a study of OX40 agonist ivuxolimab in advanced cancers. Sequencing used immunoSEQ multiplex PCR; TCRdb keeps in-frame clones, though not all of them. The sample yields 60,000 to 75,000 clones, about 83% seen once. The specimen comprised CD4+ or CD8+ T cells sorted from blood, sampled in a trial of the OX40 agonist ivuxolimab. The receptors were sampled from an adult with an advanced solid tumor such as melanoma, head and neck, liver or kidney cancer. CDR3s include the opening cysteine and the closing phenylalanine or tryptophan. D genes are given only for firm matches. Only part of the rows carry a size: once, few, many, or a class if the clone is expanded.

v_call: TRBV7-2; d_call: -; clone_size: once; j_call: TRBJ2-3; cdr3_aa: CASSLFGLDTQYF; cdr3_nt: TGTGCCAGCAGCTTATTCGGGTTAGATACGCAGTATTTT
v_call: TRBV6-6; d_call: -; clone_size: -; j_call: TRBJ2-1; cdr3_aa: CASGPHEQFF; cdr3_nt: TGTGCCAGCGGACCGCATGAGCAGTTCTTC
v_call: TRBV7-2; d_call: -; clone_size: -; j_call: TRBJ2-3; cdr3_aa: CASSLTRGTDTQYF; cdr3_nt: TGTGCCAGCAGCCTGACTAGAGGCACAGATACGCAGTATTTT
v_call: TRBV7-6; d_call: -; clone_size: -; j_call: TRBJ2-7; cdr3_aa: CASSARGDEQYF; cdr3_nt: TGTGCCAGCAGTGCCCGCGGGGACGAGCAGTACTTC
v_call: TRBV19; d_call: TRBD1; clone_size: -; j_call: TRBJ1-1; cdr3_aa: CASRPQGADTEAFF; cdr3_nt: TGTGCCAGTAGGCCACAGGGGGCCGATACTGAAGCTTTCTTT
v_call: TRBV28; d_call: TRBD1; clone_size: -; j_call: TRBJ2-5; cdr3_aa: CASSFRDRGVGTQYF; cdr3_nt: TGTGCCAGCAGTTTCCGCGACAGGGGGGTGGGGACCCAGTACTTC
v_call: TRBV7-2; d_call: -; clone_size: -; j_call: TRBJ2-5; cdr3_aa: CASSPSAGRETQYF; cdr3_nt: TGTGCCAGCAGCCCGTCGGCGGGGCGAGAGACCCAGTACTTC
v_call: TRBV6-5; d_call: -; clone_size: -; j_call: TRBJ2-7; cdr3_aa: CASRVLPAGEQYF; cdr3_nt: TGTGCCAGCAGAGTGCTGCCTGCCGGCGAGCAGTACTTC
v_call: TRBV5-1; d_call: -; clone_size: -; j_call: TRBJ1-2; cdr3_aa: CASSLGGKNNYGYTF; cdr3_nt: TGCGCCAGCAGCTTGGGGGGGAAAAATAACTATGGCTACACCTTC
v_call: TRBV11-2; d_call: TRBD1; clone_size: -; j_call: TRBJ2-7; cdr3_aa: CASSFGQGTYEQYF; cdr3_nt: TGTGCCAGCAGCTTCGGACAGGGAACATACGAGCAGTACTTC
v_call: TRBV19; d_call: -; clone_size: -; j_call: TRBJ1-4; cdr3_aa: CASSRNRVANEKLFF; cdr3_nt: TGTGCCAGTAGTAGGAACAGGGTTGCTAATGAAAAACTGTTTTTT
v_call: TRBV6-5; d_call: -; clone_size: -; j_call: TRBJ1-2; cdr3_aa: CASSERTVYGYTF; cdr3_nt: TGTGCCAGCAGTGAGAGGACAGTCTATGGCTACACCTTC
v_call: TRBV6-1; d_call: TRBD1; clone_size: -; j_call: TRBJ2-5; cdr3_aa: CASRRQGAFRETQYF; cdr3_nt: TGTGCCAGCAGAAGACAGGGGGCGTTTAGGGAGACCCAGTACTTC
v_call: TRBV18; d_call: TRBD1; clone_size: -; j_call: TRBJ2-1; cdr3_aa: CASSQQGSLFNEQFF; cdr3_nt: TGTGCCAGCTCACAACAGGGGTCATTATTCAATGAGCAGTTCTTC
v_call: TRBV5-8; d_call: -; clone_size: -; j_call: TRBJ2-2; cdr3_aa: CASSLEWQLYTGELFF; cdr3_nt: TGTGCCAGCAGCTTGGAGTGGCAGCTCTATACCGGGGAGCTGTTTTTT
v_call: TRBV19; d_call: TRBD1; clone_size: -; j_call: TRBJ1-1; cdr3_aa: CASSIGQGVTEAFF; cdr3_nt: TGTGCCAGTAGTATCGGACAGGGGGTCACTGAAGCTTTCTTT
v_call: TRBV6-6; d_call: -; clone_size: -; j_call: TRBJ1-2; cdr3_aa: CASRRVAVGGYTF; cdr3_nt: TGTGCCAGCAGAAGGGTCGCGGTGGGGGGCTACACCTTC
v_call: TRBV5-1; d_call: -; clone_size: -; j_call: TRBJ2-1; cdr3_aa: CASSFGANNEQFF; cdr3_nt: TGCGCCAGCAGCTTCGGTGCGAACAATGAGCAGTTCTTC
v_call: TRBV6-5; d_call: TRBD1; clone_size: -; j_call: TRBJ2-5; cdr3_aa: CASSGDRGQTQYF; cdr3_nt: TGTGCCAGCAGTGGGGACAGGGGCCAGACCCAGTACTTC
v_call: TRBV6-5; d_call: TRBD1; clone_size: once; j_call: TRBJ1-5; cdr3_aa: CASSWTGGFNQPQHF; cdr3_nt: TGTGCCAGCAGCTGGACAGGGGGCTTCAATCAGCCCCAGCATTTT
v_call: TRBV19; d_call: -; clone_size: once; j_call: TRBJ1-5; cdr3_aa: CASMVRNGNQPQHF; cdr3_nt: TGTGCCAGTATGGTACGGAACGGCAATCAGCCCCAGCATTTT
v_call: TRBV5-1; d_call: -; clone_size: -; j_call: TRBJ2-7; cdr3_aa: CASSSGLSFVQDEQYF; cdr3_nt: TGCGCCAGCAGCAGTGGGTTGAGTTTTGTTCAGGACGAGCAGTACTTC
v_call: TRBV11-2; d_call: TRBD2; clone_size: few; j_call: TRBJ2-1; cdr3_aa: CASSFPIAGGRSNEQFF; cdr3_nt: TGTGCCAGCAGCTTCCCTATAGCGGGGGGGCGGTCCAATGAGCAGTTCTTC
v_call: TRBV7-8; d_call: TRBD1; clone_size: few; j_call: TRBJ2-6; cdr3_aa: CASSTGAGANVLTF; cdr3_nt: TGTGCCAGCAGCACAGGGGCTGGGGCCAACGTCCTGACTTTC
v_call: TRBV6-1; d_call: -; clone_size: once; j_call: TRBJ2-1; cdr3_aa: CASSDPGSEQFF; cdr3_nt: TGTGCCAGCAGTGATCCGGGGAGTGAGCAGTTCTTC
v_call: TRBV5-5; d_call: -; clone_size: few; j_call: TRBJ2-1; cdr3_aa: CASSLLAGLGEQFF; cdr3_nt: TGTGCCAGCAGCTTGTTGGCAGGGCTCGGTGAGCAGTTCTTC
v_call: TRBV6-1; d_call: TRBD1; clone_size: once; j_call: TRBJ2-7; cdr3_aa: CASTLGQVSSYEQYF; cdr3_nt: TGTGCCAGCACCCTCGGACAGGTTAGCTCCTACGAGCAGTACTTC
v_call: TRBV30; d_call: -; clone_size: -; j_call: TRBJ1-1; cdr3_aa: CAWTPVGWQNTEAFF; cdr3_nt: TGTGCCTGGACCCCGGTAGGGTGGCAGAACACTGAAGCTTTCTTT
v_call: TRBV5-1; d_call: -; clone_size: -; j_call: TRBJ2-5; cdr3_aa: CASSSGTSRETQYF; cdr3_nt: TGCGCCAGCAGCTCAGGGACATCTCGGGAGACCCAGTACTTC
v_call: TRBV11-1; d_call: -; clone_size: -; j_call: TRBJ2-1; cdr3_aa: CASSGWDHPAKQFF; cdr3_nt: TGTGCCAGCAGCGGCTGGGACCACCCGGCCAAGCAGTTCTTC
v_call: TRBV29-1; d_call: -; clone_size: -; j_call: TRBJ1-6; cdr3_aa: CSVKEQGGDSPLHF; cdr3_nt: TGCAGCGTGAAGGAGCAGGGTGGTGATTCACCCCTCCACTTT
v_call: TRBV13; d_call: -; clone_size: -; j_call: TRBJ1-1; cdr3_aa: CAGVRGGGTEAFF; cdr3_nt: TGTGCCGGGGTAAGGGGGGGCGGCACTGAAGCTTTCTTT
v_call: TRBV5-6; d_call: -; clone_size: few; j_call: TRBJ2-2; cdr3_aa: CASSLVRGAGELFF; cdr3_nt: TGTGCCAGCAGCTTGGTTAGGGGCGCCGGGGAGCTGTTTTTT
v_call: TRBV28; d_call: TRBD1; clone_size: -; j_call: TRBJ1-2; cdr3_aa: CASSGGGRTLYGYTF; cdr3_nt: TGTGCCAGCTCAGGGGGCGGCCGGACCTTGTATGGCTACACCTTC
v_call: TRBV11-2; d_call: TRBD2; clone_size: -; j_call: TRBJ2-2; cdr3_aa: CASSLGGGRAGELFF; cdr3_nt: TGTGCCAGCAGCTTAGGCGGGGGGCGGGCCGGGGAGCTGTTTTTT
v_call: TRBV10-2; d_call: TRBD1; clone_size: -; j_call: TRBJ1-5; cdr3_aa: CASSGFGTDGVDQPQHF; cdr3_nt: TGCGCCAGCAGTGGGTTCGGGACAGATGGGGTTGATCAGCCCCAGCATTTT
v_call: TRBV6-5; d_call: -; clone_size: -; j_call: TRBJ2-3; cdr3_aa: CASRSVNTDTQYF; cdr3_nt: TGTGCCAGCAGGAGCGTCAACACAGATACGCAGTATTTT